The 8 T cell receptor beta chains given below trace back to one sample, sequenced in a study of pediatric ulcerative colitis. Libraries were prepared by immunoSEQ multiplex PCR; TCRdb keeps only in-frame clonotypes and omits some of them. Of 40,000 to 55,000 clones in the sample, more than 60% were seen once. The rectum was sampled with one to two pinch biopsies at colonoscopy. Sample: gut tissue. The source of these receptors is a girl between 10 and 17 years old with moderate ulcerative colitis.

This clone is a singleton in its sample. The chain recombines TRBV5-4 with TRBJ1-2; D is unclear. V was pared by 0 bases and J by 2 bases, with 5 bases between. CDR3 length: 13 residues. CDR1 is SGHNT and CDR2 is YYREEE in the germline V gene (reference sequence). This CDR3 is CASSLEVNYGYTF. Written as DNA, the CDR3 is TGTGCCAGCAGCTTGGAGGTGAACTATGGCTACACCTTC.

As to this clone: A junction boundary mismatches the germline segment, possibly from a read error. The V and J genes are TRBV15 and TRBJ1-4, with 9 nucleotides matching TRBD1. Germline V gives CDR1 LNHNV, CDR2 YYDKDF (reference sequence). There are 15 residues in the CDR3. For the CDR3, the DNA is TGTGCCACCAGCAGAGCCGGGACAGGGTCCGAAAGACTGTTTTTT. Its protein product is CATSRAGTGSERLFF. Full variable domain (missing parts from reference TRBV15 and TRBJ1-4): DAMVIQNPRYQVTQFGKPVTLSCSQTLNHNVMYWYQQKSSQAPKLLFHYYDKDFNNEADTPDNFQSRRPNTSFCFLDIRSPGLGDTAMYLCATSRAGTGSERLFFGSGTQLSVL.

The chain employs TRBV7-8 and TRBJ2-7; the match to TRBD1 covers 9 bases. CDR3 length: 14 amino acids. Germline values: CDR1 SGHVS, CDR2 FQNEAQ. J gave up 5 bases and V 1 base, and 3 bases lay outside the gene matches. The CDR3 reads CASSLVQGAHEQYF. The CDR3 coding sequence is TGTGCCAGCAGCTTAGTACAGGGGGCCCACGAGCAGTACTTC.

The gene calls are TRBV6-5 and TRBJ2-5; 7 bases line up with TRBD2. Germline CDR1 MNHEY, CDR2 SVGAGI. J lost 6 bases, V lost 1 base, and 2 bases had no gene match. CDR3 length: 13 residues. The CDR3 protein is CASSYWGGQTQYF. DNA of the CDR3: TGTGCCAGCAGTTACTGGGGAGGGCAGACCCAGTACTTC.

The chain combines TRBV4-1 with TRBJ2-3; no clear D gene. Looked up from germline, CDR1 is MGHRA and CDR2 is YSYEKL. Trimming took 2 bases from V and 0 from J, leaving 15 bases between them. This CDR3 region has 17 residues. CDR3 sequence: CASSQPSSSSSTDTQYF. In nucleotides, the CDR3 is TGCGCCAGCAGCCAACCGAGCTCATCTTCTAGCACAGATACGCAGTATTTT.

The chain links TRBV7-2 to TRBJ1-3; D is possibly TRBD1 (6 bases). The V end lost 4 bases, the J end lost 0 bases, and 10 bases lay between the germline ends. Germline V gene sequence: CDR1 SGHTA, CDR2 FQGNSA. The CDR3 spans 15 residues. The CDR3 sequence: CASSSSGDSGNTIYF. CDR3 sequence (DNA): TGTGCCAGCAGCTCCTCAGGGGACTCTGGAAACACCATATATTTT.

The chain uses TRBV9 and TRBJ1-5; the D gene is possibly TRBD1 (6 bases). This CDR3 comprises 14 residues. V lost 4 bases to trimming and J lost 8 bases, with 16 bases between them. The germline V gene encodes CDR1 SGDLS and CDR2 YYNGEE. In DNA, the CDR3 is TGTGCCAGCAGCCGACAGGATGCTTGGGAGCCCCAGCATTTT. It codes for CASSRQDAWEPQHF.

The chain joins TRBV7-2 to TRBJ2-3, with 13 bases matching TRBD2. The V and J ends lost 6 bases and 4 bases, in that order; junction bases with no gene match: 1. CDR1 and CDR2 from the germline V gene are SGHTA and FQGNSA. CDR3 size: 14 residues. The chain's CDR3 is CASRTSGGPDTQYF. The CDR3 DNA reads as TGTGCCAGCAGGACTAGCGGGGGGCCAGATACGCAGTATTTT.